This TCR beta chain is from a study of T cells in narcolepsy. This table comes from immunoSEQ multiplex PCR, and its TCRdb copy is limited to in-frame clones, with some not included. The data hold about 30,000 clones, with roughly four fifths observed a single time. Regarding the study as a whole: Autoreactive HCRT-specific and TRIB2-specific clonotypes were marked in same-patient CSF-versus-blood CD4+ comparisons. Healthy controls reportedly lacked the autoreactive clonotypes serially found in patients' blood.

Comment on this clone: Its specificity is unknown. The conserved phenylalanine or tryptophan is not found at the CDR3 terminus, so this likely reflects a read error. Because the CDR3's place on the DNA is in doubt, the DNA is left out and the CDR3 is given as listed by TCRdb.

Counting both end residues, the CDR3 totals 10 amino acids. The chain joins TRBV1 to TRBJ1-6. TRBV1 is a listed pseudogene. The source material was memory (CD45RA-) CD4+ T cells from blood. The source is a human donor in good health. The CDR3 protein is CTSSHRYITP.